The present TCR beta chain was sequenced within a study of PD-1 blockade in classical Hodgkin lymphoma. Study-level findings and limits: Complete responders' baseline diversity resembled that of newly diagnosed patients.

This CDR3 contains 10 residues. CDR1 and CDR2 from the germline V gene are SGHTS and YDEGEE. V lost 5 bases and J lost 7, with 6 bases in between. Described time point: cycle 4 day 1 (C4D1), after less than 7 weeks of nivolumab. Relapses following autologous stem cell transplantation were seen in all patients, with brentuximab vedotin exposure varying. Produced via immunoSEQ multiplex PCR; TCRdb's table is partial and in-frame only. Of 50,000 to 65,000 clones in the sample, around 90% were seen once. Concerning this clone: Its target is not known.

This TCR came from a human donor with classical Hodgkin lymphoma. The chain employs TRBV5-8 and TRBJ1-1, with D possibly being TRBD1 (5 bases). The source material was peripheral blood mononuclear cells (PBMCs), sampled before the fourth cycle of nivolumab. CDR3 nucleotides: TGTGCCAGCAGACAGGTTGAAGCTTTCTTT. Translating it yields CASRQVEAFF.